This T cell receptor (beta chain) came from a study of blood T cell repertoires in COVID-19. Study overall: The United States, Italy and Spain were the sources of the acute and convalescent COVID-19 samples. T cells, B-cell-depleted T cells, or PBMCs supplied cDNA or gDNA.

In the study's own analysis: Reference gene primers were amplified, and this amplification served to estimate nucleated cell counts. Sequencing was performed with immunoSEQ multiplex PCR; in TCRdb, only in-frame clones are kept and a portion is missing. The V and J calls and clone size come from that table; D and trimming were worked out from the DNA. The table shows some 80,000 clones, with roughly 90% occurring only once. This CDR3 comprises 17 residues. Germline loops: CDR1 KGHSH, CDR2 LQKENI. V shed 1 base, J shed 6 bases, and the junction held 15 bases outside the gene matches. The V gene is TRBV18, the J gene TRBJ2-7; 7 bases agree with TRBD1. This receptor was identified in a human donor in a cohort sampled during active COVID-19. Sequencing was performed on peripheral blood. The DNA for the CDR3 is TGTGCCAGCTCACCACGAGCCCCTGACAGGGTCATGGCCGAGCAGTACTTC. It translates to CASSPRAPDRVMAEQYF.